A single sample is the source of the 8 T cell receptor beta chains below, sequenced in a study of vaccination and CD4 T cells after COVID-19. Sample treatment: approximately nine-day PBMC culture with coronavirus spike peptide pools or control peptides (ViraFEST assay). The Oncomine TCR Beta short-read assay was applied to DNA of cultured CD4+ T cells. TCRdb called the PCR reads again in MiXCR, with one record for every CDR3 protein. Of about 19,000 distinct CDR3 sequences in the sample, 30% to 40% were seen once. Antigens of these TCRs are unknown. The sample consisted of cultured CD4+ T cells from blood. These receptors all come from a human donor with COVID-19.

This clonotype occurred a few times. The chain links TRBV15 to TRBJ1-2; D uncertain. V was pared by 3 bases and J by 4 bases, with 12 bases between. Germline V gives CDR1 LNHNV, CDR2 YYDKDF (reference sequence). This CDR3 comprises 14 residues. The CDR3 DNA sequence: TGTGCCACCAGCAGGTCACAGAGTCTCTATGGCTACACCTTC. Protein: CATSRSQSLYGYTF.

Only a few counts were recorded for this clonotype. The chain recombines TRBV20-1 with TRBJ2-3; 11 bases line up with TRBD2. CDR3 size: 14 residues. The V and J ends lost 6 bases and 4 bases, in that order; junction bases with no gene match: 6. CDR1 and CDR2 (germline): DFQATT, SNEGSKA (reference sequence). The CDR3 DNA reads as TGCAGTGCACTGACTAGCGGGGCTTCAGATACGCAGTATTTT. This codes for CSALTSGASDTQYF.

The V gene is TRBV12-3 or TRBV12-4, the J gene TRBJ2-3, with D uncertain. The V gene lost 2 bases and the J gene lost 2 bases, with 2 bases spanning the gap. The CDR3 contains 12 residues. The CDR3 DNA reads TGTGCCAGCAGTTTATCCACAGATACGCAGTATTTT. This encodes CASSLSTDTQYF.

This chain connects TRBV28 to TRBJ1-2; tentative D call: TRBD1 (5 bases). Trimming removed 8 bases from V and 4 bases from J, with 20 bases in between. The CDR3 totals 15 residues. CDR1 is MDHEN, CDR2 SYDVKM, per germline. The CDR3 reads CASRPPRDAGYGYTF. Here the CDR3 DNA reads TGTGCCAGCCGCCCGCCCAGGGACGCGGGCTATGGCTACACCTTC.

In its sample, this clonotype was seen a few times. V and J are TRBV20-1 and TRBJ2-3, with D possibly being TRBD1 or TRBD2 (5 bases each). This CDR3 is 15 amino acids long. V was shortened by 4 bases and J by 2 bases, with 16 bases between the two germline ends. Germline loops: CDR1 DFQATT, CDR2 SNEGSKA (reference sequence). CDR3 sequence reads: CSATKPGPSTDTQYF. CDR3 bases: TGCAGTGCTACCAAACCGGGACCCTCCACAGATACGCAGTATTTT.

This chain connects TRBV12-3 or TRBV12-4 to TRBJ2-7, with D hard to call. The V end lost 3 bases, the J end lost 4 bases, and 4 bases lay between the germline ends. This CDR3 contains 11 residues. The CDR3 is CASSLDYEQYF. Here the CDR3 DNA reads TGTGCCAGCAGTTTGGATTACGAGCAGTACTTC.

The V gene is TRBV7-2, the J gene TRBJ2-7, with 10 bases matching TRBD1. Germline CDR1 reads SGHTA; CDR2 reads FQGNSA. The CDR3 has 15 residues. The ends lost 5 bases at V and 1 base at J; junction bases unmatched: 5. In nucleotides, the CDR3 is TGTGCCAGCAGCCTGACAGGGGGCAAGTCCTACGAGCAGTACTTC. It specifies CASSLTGGKSYEQYF.

In this sample, this clonotype turned up a few times. The chain combines TRBV7-2 with TRBJ1-1; D unclear. V was cut by 1 base and J by 0 bases, with 6 bases left in between. Germline-derived CDR1 and CDR2 are SGHTA and FQGNSA. This CDR3 comprises 14 residues. CDR3 sequence: CASSLGELNTEAFF. The CDR3 DNA reads TGTGCCAGCAGCTTAGGGGAATTGAACACTGAAGCTTTCTTT.